Listed below are T cell receptor beta chains from one sample, sequenced in a study of blood T cell repertoires in COVID-19. Sequencing used immunoSEQ multiplex PCR; TCRdb keeps in-frame clones, though not all of them. Of more than 70,000 clones in the sample, approximately 90% were seen once. Sequences were obtained from peripheral blood. The origin of the receptors is a woman under 30 with acute or convalescent COVID-19. CDR3s include the opening cysteine and the closing phenylalanine or tryptophan.

TRBV29-1	TRBJ2-1	CSVAVREQFF
TRBV9	TRBJ1-2	CASSVDGDRYFYTF
TRBV6-5	TRBJ1-5	CASRADRNQPQHF
TRBV7-7	TRBJ1-2	CASSLGEQGIGGYTF
TRBV5-5	TRBJ1-3	CASSLGTVSGNTIYF
TRBV11-2	TRBJ2-3	CASSSRTIDTQYF
TRBV4-1	TRBJ1-1	CASSQGTTMAYEAFF
TRBV5-4	TRBJ1-2	CASSFAQGADGYTF
TRBV3-1/TRBV3-2	TRBJ2-2	CASSLGLAGTNTGELFF
TRBV9	TRBJ2-5	CASSSGEHQETQYF
TRBV7-9	TRBJ2-3	CASSLAGRGPGDTQYF
TRBV6-5	TRBJ2-7	CASTGPGQPYEQYF
TRBV28	TRBJ2-1	CASSLYRGRVNEQFF
TRBV7-9	TRBJ1-2	CATLRGGDYGYTF
TRBV19	TRBJ2-2	CASSKQGLETGELFF
TRBV15	TRBJ1-5	CATSRDTGGAGSNQPQHF
TRBV7-9	TRBJ1-1	CASSRGTAEAFF
TRBV11-2	TRBJ2-3	CASSSSQRGGFGDTQYF
TRBV11-2	TRBJ1-4	CASSLGPSNEKLFF
TRBV5-1	TRBJ1-2	CASSAWTGESNYGYTF
TRBV5-1	TRBJ2-5	CASSSPGWTSVDLETQYF
TRBV19	TRBJ1-1	CASRSSPDRMGEAFF
TRBV11-2	TRBJ1-2	CASSANRANYGYTF
TRBV2	TRBJ1-6	CASSAGRGGSPLHF
TRBV21-1	TRBJ2-3	CASSKGLGSEADTQYF
TRBV20-1	TRBJ2-3	CSASRQRTDTQYF
TRBV6-6	TRBJ2-7	CASSQGLAGDHEQYF
TRBV19	TRBJ1-5	CASSIGGAGVEEHF
TRBV3-1/TRBV3-2	TRBJ1-6	CASSQDRLGPGGFALHF
TRBV6-5	TRBJ1-6	CASSQHGLGNSPLHF
TRBV7-9	TRBJ2-1	CASSRDRGMVGQGEQFF
TRBV27	TRBJ1-5	CASSLEWLGGQPQHF
TRBV15	TRBJ1-2	CAISSEPLGYGYTF
TRBV7-9	TRBJ1-1	CASSHPGGVEAFF
TRBV28	TRBJ1-1	CASILGQGRSSTTEAFF
TRBV30	TRBJ2-3	CAWSDPGDTQYF
TRBV6-5	TRBJ2-1	CASSGTSGGNEQFF
TRBV16	TRBJ1-2	CASSQTENYGYTF
TRBV27	TRBJ1-2	CASSFSGGQNGYTF
TRBV7-9	TRBJ2-1	CASTSHYNEQFF
TRBV3-1/TRBV3-2	TRBJ1-1	CASSQGLTGRGGSEAFF
TRBV5-5	TRBJ2-5	CASRFRDRVSETQYF
TRBV2	TRBJ2-7	CASSVSTGPAYEQYF
TRBV5-4	TRBJ1-2	CASSLANGAYYGYTF
TRBV2	TRBJ2-7	CASSEGGTGDEQYF
TRBV10-3	TRBJ2-7	CAISETSISYEQYF
TRBV28	TRBJ1-2	CASSLYLVRDRGYGYTF
TRBV6-5	TRBJ1-5	CASRQVSNQPQHF
TRBV7-2	TRBJ1-2	CASSLRTDYGYTF